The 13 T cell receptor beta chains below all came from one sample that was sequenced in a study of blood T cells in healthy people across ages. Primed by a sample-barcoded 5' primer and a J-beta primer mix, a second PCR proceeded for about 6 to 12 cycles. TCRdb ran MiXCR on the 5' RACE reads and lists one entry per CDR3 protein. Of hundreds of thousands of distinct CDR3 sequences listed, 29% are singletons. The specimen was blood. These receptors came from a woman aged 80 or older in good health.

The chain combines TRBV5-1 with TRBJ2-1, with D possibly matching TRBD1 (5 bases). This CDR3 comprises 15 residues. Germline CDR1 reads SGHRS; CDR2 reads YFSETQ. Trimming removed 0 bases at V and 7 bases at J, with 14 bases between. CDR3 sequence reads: CASSLEILGANEQFF. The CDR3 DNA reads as TGCGCCAGCAGCTTGGAAATATTAGGGGCTAATGAGCAGTTCTTC.

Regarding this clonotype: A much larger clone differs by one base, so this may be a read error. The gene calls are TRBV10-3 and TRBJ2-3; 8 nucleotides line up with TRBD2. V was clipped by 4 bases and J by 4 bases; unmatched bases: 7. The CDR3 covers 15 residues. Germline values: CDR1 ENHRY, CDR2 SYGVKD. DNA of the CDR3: TGTGCCATCAGTGTGGTGGGACTAGTGTCAGATACGCAGTATTTT. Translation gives CAISVVGLVSDTQYF.

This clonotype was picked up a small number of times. The CDR3 coding sequence is TGTGCCAGCGGATCACCGGGGGGACATACCACTGAAGCTTTCTTT. This translates into CASGSPGGHTTEAFF. The J gene is TRBJ1-1, the V gene TRBV12-3 or TRBV12-4, with D tentatively TRBD1 (6 bases). The V gene lost 8 bases and the J gene lost 4 bases, with 20 bases spanning the gap. The CDR3 sequence is 15 residues long.

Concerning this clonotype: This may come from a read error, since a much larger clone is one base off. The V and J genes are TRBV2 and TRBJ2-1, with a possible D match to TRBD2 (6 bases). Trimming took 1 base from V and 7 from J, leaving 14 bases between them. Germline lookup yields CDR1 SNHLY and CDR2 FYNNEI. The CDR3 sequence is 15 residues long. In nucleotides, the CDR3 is TGTGCCAGCAGTGAAGTACGGGGGATAGGGAATGAGCAGTTCTTC. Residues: CASSEVRGIGNEQFF. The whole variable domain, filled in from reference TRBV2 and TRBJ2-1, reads EPEVTQTPSHQVTQMGQEVILRCVPISNHLYFYWYRQILGQKVEFLVSFYNNEISEKSEIFDDQFSVERPDGSNFTLKIRSTKLEDSAMYFCASSEVRGIGNEQFFGPGTRLTVL.

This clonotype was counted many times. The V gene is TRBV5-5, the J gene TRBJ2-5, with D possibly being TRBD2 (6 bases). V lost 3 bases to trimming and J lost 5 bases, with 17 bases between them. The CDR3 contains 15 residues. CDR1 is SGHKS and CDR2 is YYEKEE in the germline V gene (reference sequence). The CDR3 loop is CASSSSAGLPETQYF. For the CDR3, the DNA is TGTGCCAGCAGCTCGAGCGCGGGACTGCCGGAGACCCAGTACTTC.

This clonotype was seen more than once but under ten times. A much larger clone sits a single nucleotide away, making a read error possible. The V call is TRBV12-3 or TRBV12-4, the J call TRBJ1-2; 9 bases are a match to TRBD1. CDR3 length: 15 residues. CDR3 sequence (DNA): TGTACCAGCAGTCAGACAGGGGGGCGAGTGGCTGGCTACACCTTC. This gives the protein CTSSQTGGRVAGYTF.

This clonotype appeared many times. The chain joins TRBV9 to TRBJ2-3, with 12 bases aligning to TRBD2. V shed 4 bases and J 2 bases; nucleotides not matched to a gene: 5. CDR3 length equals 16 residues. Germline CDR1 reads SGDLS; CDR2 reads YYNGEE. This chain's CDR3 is CASSPLAGGPTDTQYF. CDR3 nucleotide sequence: TGTGCCAGCAGCCCTCTAGCGGGGGGGCCCACAGATACGCAGTATTTT.

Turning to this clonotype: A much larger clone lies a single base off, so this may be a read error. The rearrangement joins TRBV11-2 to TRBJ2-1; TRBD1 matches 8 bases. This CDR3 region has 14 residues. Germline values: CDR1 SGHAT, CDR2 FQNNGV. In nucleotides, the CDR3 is TGTGCCAGCACCTTATTAACAGGGGGGTATGAGCAGGTCTTC. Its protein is CASTLLTGGYEQVF.

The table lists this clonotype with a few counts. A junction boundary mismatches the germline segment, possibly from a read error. The CDR3 reads CASSPLGTGRSDTRYF. The CDR3 nucleotides are TGTGCCAGCAGCCCCCTCGGGACAGGGAGGTCAGATACGCGGTATTTT. This chain joins TRBV7-9 and TRBJ2-3; 9 bases are shared with TRBD1. The germline V gene encodes CDR1 SEHNR and CDR2 FQNEAQ (reference sequence). CDR3 length: 16 amino acids.

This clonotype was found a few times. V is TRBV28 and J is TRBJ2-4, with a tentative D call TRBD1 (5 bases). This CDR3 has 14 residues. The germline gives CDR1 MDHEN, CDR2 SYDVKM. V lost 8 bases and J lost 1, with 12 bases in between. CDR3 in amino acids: CASLGAGAKNIQYF. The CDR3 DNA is TGTGCCAGCCTTGGGGCTGGGGCCAAAAACATTCAGTACTTC.

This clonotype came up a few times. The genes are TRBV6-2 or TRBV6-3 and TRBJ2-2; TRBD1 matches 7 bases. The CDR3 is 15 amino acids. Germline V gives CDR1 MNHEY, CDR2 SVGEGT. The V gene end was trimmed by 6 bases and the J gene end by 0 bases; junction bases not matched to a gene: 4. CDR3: CASRKTGSNTGELFF. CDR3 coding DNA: TGTGCCAGCAGGAAGACAGGGTCGAACACCGGGGAGCTGTTTTTT.

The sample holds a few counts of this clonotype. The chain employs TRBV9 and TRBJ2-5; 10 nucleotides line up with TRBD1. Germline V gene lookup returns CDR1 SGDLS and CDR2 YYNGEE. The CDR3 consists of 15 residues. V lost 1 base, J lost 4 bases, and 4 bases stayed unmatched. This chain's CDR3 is CASSVRDRGRETQYF. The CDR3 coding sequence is TGTGCCAGCAGCGTAAGGGACAGGGGTAGAGAGACCCAGTACTTC.

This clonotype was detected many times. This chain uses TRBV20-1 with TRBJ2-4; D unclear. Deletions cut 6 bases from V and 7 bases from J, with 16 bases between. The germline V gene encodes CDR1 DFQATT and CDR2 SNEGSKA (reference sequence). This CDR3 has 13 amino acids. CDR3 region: CSAAQEWMNIQYF. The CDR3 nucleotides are TGCAGTGCGGCGCAGGAATGGATGAACATTCAGTACTTC.